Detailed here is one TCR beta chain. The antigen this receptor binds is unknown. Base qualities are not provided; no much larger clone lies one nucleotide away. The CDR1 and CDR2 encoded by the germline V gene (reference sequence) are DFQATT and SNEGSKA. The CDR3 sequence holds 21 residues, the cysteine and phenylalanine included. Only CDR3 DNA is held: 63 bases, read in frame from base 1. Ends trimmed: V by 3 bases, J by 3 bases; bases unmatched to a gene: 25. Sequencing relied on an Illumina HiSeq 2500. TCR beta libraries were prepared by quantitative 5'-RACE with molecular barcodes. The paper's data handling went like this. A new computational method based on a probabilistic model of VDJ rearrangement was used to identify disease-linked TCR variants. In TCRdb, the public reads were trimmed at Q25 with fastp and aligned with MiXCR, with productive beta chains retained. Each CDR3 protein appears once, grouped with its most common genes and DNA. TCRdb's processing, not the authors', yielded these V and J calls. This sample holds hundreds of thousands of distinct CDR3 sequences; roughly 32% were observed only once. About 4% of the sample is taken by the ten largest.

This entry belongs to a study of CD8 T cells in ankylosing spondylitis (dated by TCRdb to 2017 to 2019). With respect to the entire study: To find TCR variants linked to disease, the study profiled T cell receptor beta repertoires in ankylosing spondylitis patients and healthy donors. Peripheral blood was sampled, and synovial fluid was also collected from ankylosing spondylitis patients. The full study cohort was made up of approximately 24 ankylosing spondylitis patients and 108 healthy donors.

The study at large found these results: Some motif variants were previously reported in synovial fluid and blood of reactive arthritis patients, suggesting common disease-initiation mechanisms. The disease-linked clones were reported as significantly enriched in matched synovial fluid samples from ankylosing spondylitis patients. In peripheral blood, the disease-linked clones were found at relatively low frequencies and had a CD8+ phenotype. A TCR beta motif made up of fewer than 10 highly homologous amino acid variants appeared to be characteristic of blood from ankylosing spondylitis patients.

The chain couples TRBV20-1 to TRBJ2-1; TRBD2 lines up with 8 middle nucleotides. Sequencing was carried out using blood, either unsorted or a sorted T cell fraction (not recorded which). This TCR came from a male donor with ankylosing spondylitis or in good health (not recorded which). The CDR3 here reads CSASEAAGAGGSLRYYNEQFF. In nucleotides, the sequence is TGCAGTGCTAGCGAGGCGGCGGGCGCGGGGGGATCCCTTAGATACTACAATGAGCAGTTCTTC.